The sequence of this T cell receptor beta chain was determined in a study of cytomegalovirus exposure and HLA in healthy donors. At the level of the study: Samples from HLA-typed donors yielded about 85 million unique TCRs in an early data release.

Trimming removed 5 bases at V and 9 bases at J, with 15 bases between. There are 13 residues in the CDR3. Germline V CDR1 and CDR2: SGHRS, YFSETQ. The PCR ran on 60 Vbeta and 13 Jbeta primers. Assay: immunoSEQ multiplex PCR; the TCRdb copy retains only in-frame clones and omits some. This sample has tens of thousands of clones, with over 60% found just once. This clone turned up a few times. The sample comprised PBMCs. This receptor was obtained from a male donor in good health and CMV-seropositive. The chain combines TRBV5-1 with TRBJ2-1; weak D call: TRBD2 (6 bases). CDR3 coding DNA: TGCGCCAGCAGGACTTACGGGAGAGGTGAGCAGTTCTTC. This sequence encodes CASRTYGRGEQFF.